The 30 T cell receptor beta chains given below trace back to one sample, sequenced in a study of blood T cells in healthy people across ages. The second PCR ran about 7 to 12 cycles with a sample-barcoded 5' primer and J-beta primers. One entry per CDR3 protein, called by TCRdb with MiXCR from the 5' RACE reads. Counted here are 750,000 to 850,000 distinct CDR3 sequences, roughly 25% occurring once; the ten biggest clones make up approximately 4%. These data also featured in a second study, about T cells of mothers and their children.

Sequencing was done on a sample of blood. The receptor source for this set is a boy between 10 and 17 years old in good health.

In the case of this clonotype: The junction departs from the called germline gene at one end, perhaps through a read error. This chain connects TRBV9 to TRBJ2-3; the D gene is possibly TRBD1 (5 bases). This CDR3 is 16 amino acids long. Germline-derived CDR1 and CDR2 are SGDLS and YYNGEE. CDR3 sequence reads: CASSVEAERPTDTRYF. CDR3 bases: TGTGCCAGCAGCGTAGAGGCGGAAAGACCGACAGATACGCGGTATTTT. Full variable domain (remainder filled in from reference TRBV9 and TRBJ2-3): DSGVTQTPKHLITATGQRVTLRCSPRSGDLSVYWYQQSLDQGLQFLIQYYNGEERAKGNILERFSAQQFPDLHSELNLSSLELGDSALYFCASSVEAERPTDTRYFGPGTRLTVL.

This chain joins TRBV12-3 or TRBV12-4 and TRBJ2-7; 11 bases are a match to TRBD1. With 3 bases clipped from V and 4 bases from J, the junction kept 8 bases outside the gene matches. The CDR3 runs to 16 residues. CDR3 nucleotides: TGTGCCAGCAGTTTCGGGGGACAGGGGGGAACGTACGAGCAGTACTTC. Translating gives CASSFGGQGGTYEQYF.

The CDR3 DNA follows: TGTGCCAGCAGCCCCTCTTTCGGGATCGAGTCCGAGCAGTACTTC. This encodes CASSPSFGIESEQYF. The V gene is TRBV6-5, the J gene TRBJ2-7; TRBD2 is a possible D gene (5 bases). V shed 6 bases and J shed 6 bases, with 21 bases lying between them. The CDR3 sequence is 15 residues long. From germline, CDR1 is MNHEY and CDR2 SVGAGI.

The CDR3 here is CASSQEQGRIHNEQFF. Here the CDR3 DNA reads TGTGCCAGCAGCCAAGAACAGGGTCGTATCCACAATGAGCAGTTCTTC. V gene TRBV3-1 combines with J gene TRBJ2-1; tentative D call: TRBD1 (6 bases). The germline V gene has CDR1 LGHDT and CDR2 YNNKEL (reference sequence). The CDR3 has 16 residues. V gave up 0 bases and J gave up 5 bases, with 14 bases separating them.

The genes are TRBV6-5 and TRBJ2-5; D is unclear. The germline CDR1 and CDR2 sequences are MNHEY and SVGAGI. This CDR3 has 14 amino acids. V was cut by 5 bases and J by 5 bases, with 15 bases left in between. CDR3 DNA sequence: TGTGCCAGCAGTAAGGCGCTAGAGTCGGAGACCCAGTACTTC. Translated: CASSKALESETQYF.

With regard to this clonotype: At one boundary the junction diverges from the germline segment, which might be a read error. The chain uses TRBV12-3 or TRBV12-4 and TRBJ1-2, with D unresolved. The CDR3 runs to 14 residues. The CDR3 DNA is TGTGCCAGCAGTTTAGCGCTCTGGAACTCTGGCTACACCTTC. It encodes CASSLALWNSGYTF.

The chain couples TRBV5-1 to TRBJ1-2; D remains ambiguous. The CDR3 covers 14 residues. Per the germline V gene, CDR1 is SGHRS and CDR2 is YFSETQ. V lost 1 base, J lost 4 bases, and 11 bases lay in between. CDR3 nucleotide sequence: TGCGCCAGCAGCTTGTCCCGAGAGGCCTATGGCTACACCTTC. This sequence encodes CASSLSREAYGYTF.

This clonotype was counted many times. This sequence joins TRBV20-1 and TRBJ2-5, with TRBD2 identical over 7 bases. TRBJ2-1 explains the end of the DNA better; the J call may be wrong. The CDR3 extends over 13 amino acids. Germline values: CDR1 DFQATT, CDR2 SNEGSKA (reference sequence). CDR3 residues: CSATSGAYNEQFF. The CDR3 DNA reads TGCAGTGCTACCAGCGGGGCCTACAATGAGCAGTTCTTC.

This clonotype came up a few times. The CDR3 DNA reads TGTGCCAGCAGTTCGGGACGCGCCTACCACAATGAGCAGTTCTTC. Amino acid sequence: CASSSGRAYHNEQFF. The chain couples TRBV28 to TRBJ2-1; D is possibly TRBD1 or TRBD2 (5 bases each). Between the trimmed V and J ends, which lost 4 bases and 5 bases, there was a span of 15 bases. Germline CDR1 is MDHEN and CDR2 is SYDVKM. CDR3 size: 15 residues. Combining the CDR3 with reference TRBV28 and TRBJ2-1 gives the whole variable domain DVKVTQSSRYLVKRTGEKVFLECVQDMDHENMFWYRQDPGLGLRLIYFSYDVKMKEKGDIPEGYSVSREKKERFSLILESASTNQTSMYLCASSSGRAYHNEQFFGPGTRLTVL.

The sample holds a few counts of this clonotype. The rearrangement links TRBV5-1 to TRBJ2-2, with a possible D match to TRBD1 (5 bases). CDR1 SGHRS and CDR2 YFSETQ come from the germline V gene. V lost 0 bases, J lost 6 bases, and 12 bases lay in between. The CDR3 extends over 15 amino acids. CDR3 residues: CASSLEGRVPGELFF. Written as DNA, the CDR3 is TGCGCCAGCAGCTTGGAGGGGCGTGTACCCGGGGAGCTGTTTTTT.

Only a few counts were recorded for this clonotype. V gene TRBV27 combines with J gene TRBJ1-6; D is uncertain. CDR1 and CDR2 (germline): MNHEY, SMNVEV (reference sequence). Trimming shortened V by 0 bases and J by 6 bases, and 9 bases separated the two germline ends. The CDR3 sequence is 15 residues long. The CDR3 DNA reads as TGTGCCAGCAGTTTATCTCTGACCCTTAATTCACCCCTCCACTTT. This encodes CASSLSLTLNSPLHF.

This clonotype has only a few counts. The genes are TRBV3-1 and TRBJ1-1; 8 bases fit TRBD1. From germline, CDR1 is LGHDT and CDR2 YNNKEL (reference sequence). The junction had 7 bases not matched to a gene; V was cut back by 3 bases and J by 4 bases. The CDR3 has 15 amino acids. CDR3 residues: CASSHRTGGSTEAFF. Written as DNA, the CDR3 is TGTGCCAGCAGCCATCGCACAGGGGGTAGCACTGAAGCTTTCTTT. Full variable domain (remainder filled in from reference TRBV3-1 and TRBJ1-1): DTAVSQTPKYLVTQMGNDKSIKCEQNLGHDTMYWYKQDSKKFLKIMFSYNNKELIINETVPNRFSPKSPDKAHLNLHINSLELGDSAVYFCASSHRTGGSTEAFFGQGTRLTVV.

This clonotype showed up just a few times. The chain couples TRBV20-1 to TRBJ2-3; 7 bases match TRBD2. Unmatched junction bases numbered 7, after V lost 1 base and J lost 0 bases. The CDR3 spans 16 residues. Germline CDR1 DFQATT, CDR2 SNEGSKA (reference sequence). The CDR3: CSARGSAGPSTDTQYF. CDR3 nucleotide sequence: TGCAGTGCTAGAGGTTCAGCGGGGCCTAGCACAGATACGCAGTATTTT.

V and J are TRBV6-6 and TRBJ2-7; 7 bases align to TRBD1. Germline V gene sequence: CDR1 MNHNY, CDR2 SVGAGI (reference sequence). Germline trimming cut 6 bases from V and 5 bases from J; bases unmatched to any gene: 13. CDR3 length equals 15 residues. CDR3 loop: CASRGTTGPLDEQYF. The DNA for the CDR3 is TGTGCCAGCAGGGGGACGACAGGGCCTCTAGACGAGCAGTACTTC.

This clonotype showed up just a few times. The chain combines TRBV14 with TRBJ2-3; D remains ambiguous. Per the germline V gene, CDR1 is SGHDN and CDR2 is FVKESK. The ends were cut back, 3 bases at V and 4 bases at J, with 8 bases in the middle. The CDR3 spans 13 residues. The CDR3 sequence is CASSQYLADTQYF. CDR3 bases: TGTGCCAGCAGCCAGTACTTGGCAGATACGCAGTATTTT. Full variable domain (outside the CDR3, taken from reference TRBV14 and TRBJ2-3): EAGVTQFPSHSVIEKGQTVTLRCDPISGHDNLYWYRRVMGKEIKFLLHFVKESKQDESGMPNNRFLAERTGGTYSTLKVQPAELEDSGVYFCASSQYLADTQYFGPGTRLTVL.

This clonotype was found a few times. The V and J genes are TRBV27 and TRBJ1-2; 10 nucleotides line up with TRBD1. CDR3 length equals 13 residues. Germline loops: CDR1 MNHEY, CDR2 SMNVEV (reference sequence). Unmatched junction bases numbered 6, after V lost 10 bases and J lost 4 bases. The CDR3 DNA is TGTGCCACCGGACAGGGGGTGGGCTATGGCTACACCTTC. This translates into CATGQGVGYGYTF.

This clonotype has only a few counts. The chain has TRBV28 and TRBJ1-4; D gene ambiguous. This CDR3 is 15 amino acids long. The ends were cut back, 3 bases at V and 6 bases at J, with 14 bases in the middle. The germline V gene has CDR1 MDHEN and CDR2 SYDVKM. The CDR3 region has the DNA TGTGCCAGCAGTTTCCGTGGGGTGGGCGATGAAAAACTGTTTTTT. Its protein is CASSFRGVGDEKLFF.

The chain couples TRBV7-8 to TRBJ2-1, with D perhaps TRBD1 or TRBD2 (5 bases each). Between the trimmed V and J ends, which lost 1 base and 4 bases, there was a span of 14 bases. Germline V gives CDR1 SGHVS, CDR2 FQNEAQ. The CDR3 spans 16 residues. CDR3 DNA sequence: TGTGCCAGCAGCTTAGACCCTCCCGGGGCATACAATGAGCAGTTCTTC. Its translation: CASSLDPPGAYNEQFF.

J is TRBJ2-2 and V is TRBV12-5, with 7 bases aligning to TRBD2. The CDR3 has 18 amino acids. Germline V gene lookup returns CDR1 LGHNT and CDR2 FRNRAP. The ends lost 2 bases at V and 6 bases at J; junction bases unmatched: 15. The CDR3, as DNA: TGTGCTAGTGGTTTGTCGTTCCAAACCGGGACTAACCCCGGGGAGCTGTTTTTT. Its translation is CASGLSFQTGTNPGELFF.

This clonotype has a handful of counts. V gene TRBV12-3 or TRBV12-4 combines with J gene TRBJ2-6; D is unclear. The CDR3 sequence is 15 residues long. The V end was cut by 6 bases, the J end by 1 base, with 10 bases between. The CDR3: CASRERPSGANVLTF. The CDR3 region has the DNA TGTGCCAGCAGGGAGAGGCCTTCTGGGGCCAACGTCCTGACTTTC.

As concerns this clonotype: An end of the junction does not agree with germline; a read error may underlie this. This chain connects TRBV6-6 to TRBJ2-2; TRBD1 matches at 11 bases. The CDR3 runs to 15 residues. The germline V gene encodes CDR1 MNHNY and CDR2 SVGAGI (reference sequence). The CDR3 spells CASKGQGAKTGELFF. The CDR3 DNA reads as TGTGCCAGCAAAGGACAGGGGGCGAAGACCGGGGAGCTGTTTTTT.

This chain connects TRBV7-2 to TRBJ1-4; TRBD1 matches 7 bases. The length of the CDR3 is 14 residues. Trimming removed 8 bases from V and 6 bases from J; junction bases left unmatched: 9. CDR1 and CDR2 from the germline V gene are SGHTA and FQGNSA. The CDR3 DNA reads TGTGCCAGCGGTACCGGGACAGACTATGAAAAACTGTTTTTT. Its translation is CASGTGTDYEKLFF.

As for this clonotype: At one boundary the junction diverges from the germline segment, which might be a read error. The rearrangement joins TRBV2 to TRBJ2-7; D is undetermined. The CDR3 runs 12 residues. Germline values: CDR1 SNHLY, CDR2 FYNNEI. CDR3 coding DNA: TGTGCCAGCCTGGGCTTCACCTACGAGGAGTACTTC. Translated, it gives CASLGFTYEEYF.

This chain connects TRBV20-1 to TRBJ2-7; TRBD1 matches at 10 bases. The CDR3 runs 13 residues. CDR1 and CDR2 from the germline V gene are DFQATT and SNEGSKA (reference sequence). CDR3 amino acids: CSPGGQGTYEQYF. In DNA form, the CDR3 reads TGCAGCCCGGGGGGACAGGGGACCTACGAGCAGTACTTC.

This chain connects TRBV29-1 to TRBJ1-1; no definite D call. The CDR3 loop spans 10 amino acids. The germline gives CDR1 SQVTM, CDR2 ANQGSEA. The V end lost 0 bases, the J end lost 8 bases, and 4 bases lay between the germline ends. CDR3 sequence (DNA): TGCAGCGTTGAAGACCCGGAAGCTTTCTTT. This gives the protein CSVEDPEAFF.

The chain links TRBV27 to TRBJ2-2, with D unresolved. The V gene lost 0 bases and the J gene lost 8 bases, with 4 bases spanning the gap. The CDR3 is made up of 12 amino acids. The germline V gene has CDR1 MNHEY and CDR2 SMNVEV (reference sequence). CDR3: CASSLSGGELFF. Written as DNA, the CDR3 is TGTGCCAGCAGTTTATCCGGGGGGGAGCTGTTTTTT.

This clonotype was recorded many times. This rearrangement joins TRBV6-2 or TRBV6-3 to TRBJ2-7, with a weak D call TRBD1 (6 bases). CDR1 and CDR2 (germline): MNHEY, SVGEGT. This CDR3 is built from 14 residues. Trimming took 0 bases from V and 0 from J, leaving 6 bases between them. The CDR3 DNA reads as TGTGCCAGCAGTTACTCGGACAGCTCCTACGAGCAGTACTTC. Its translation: CASSYSDSSYEQYF.

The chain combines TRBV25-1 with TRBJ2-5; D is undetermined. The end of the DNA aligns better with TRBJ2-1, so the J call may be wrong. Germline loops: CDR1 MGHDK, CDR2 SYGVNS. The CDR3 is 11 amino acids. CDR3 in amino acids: CASSPLDEQFF. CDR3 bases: TGTGCCAGCAGTCCTTTGGATGAGCAGTTCTTC.

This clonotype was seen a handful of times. Here the CDR3 reads CASSQQLDRDYSPLHF. CDR3 nucleotides: TGTGCCAGCAGCCAACAATTGGACAGGGATTATTCACCCCTCCACTTT. V and J are TRBV4-2 and TRBJ1-6; 8 positions match TRBD1. This CDR3 has 16 residues. Germline V gives CDR1 LGHNA, CDR2 YNFKEQ. V dropped 2 bases and J dropped 8; count of bases not matched to a gene: 8.

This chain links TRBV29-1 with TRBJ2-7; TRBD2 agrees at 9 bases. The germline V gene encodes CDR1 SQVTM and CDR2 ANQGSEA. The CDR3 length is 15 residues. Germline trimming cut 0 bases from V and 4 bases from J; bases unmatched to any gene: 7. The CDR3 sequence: CSVEDSSGSTYEQYF. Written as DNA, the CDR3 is TGCAGCGTTGAAGATAGTAGCGGGAGTACGTACGAGCAGTACTTC.